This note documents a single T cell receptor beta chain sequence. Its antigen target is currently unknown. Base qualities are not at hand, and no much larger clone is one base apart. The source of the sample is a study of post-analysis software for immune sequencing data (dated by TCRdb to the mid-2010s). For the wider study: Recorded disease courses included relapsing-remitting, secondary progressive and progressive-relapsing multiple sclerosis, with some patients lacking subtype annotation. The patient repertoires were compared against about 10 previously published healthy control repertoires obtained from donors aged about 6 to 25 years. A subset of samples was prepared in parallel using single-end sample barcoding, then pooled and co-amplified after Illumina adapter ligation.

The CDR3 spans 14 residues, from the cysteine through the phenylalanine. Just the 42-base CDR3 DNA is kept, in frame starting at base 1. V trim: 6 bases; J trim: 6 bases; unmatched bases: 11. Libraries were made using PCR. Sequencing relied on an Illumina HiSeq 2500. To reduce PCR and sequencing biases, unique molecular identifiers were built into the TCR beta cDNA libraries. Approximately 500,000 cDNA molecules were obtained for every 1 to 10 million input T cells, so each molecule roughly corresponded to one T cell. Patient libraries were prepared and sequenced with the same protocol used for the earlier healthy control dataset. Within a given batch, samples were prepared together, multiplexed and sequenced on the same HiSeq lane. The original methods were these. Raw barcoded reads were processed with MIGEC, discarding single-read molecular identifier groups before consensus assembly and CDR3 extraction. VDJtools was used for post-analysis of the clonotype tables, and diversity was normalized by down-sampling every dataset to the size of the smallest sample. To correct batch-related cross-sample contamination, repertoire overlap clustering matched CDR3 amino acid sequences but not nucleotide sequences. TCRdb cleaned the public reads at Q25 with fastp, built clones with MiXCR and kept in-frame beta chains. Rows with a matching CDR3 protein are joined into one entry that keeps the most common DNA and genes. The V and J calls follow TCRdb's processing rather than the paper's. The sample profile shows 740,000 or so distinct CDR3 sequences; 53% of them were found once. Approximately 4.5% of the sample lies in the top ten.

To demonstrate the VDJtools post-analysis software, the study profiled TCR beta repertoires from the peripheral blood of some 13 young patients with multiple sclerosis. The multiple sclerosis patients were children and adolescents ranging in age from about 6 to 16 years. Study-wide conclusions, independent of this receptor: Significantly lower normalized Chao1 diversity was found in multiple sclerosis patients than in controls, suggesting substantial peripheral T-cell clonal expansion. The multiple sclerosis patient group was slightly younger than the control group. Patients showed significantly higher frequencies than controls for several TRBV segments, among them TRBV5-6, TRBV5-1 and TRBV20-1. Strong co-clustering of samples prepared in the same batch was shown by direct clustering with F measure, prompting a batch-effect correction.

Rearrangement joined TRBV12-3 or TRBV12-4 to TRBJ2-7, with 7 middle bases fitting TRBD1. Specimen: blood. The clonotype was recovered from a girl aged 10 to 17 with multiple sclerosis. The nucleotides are TGTGCCAGCAGCCCCCAGATAGGGGGCGCCGAGCAGTACTTC. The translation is CASSPQIGGAEQYF.